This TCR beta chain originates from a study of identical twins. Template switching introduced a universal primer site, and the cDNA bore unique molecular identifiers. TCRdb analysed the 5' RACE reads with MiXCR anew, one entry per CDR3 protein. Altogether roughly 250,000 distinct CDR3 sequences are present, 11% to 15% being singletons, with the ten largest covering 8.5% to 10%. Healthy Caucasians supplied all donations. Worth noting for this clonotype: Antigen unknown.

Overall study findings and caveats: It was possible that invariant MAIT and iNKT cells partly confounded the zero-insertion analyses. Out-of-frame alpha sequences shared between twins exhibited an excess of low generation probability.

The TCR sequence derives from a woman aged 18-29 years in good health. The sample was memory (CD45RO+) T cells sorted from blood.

CDR3 region: CASSQELVETEAFF. The CDR3 DNA sequence: TGTGCCAGCAGCCAAGAGCTCGTAGAGACTGAAGCTTTCTTT. The chain carries TRBV3-1 and TRBJ1-1; D not certain. The V gene lost 0 bases and the J gene lost 5 bases, with 10 bases spanning the gap. The germline V gene encodes CDR1 LGHDT and CDR2 YNNKEL (reference sequence). The CDR3 is made up of 14 amino acids.